The TCR beta chain described here comes from a study of blood T cell repertoires in COVID-19. Germline values: CDR1 SEHNR, CDR2 FQNEAQ (reference sequence). This CDR3 has 11 amino acids. V lost 5 bases, J lost 3 bases, and 4 bases lay in between. Profiled with immunoSEQ multiplex PCR; TCRdb holds only in-frame clones, not every one. The data show over 200,000 clones, with around 86% seen just once and approximately 2% held by the top ten. Material: peripheral blood. The chain joins TRBV7-9 to TRBJ1-1, with D uncertain. The source is a man younger than 45 who had recovered from COVID-19. The CDR3 sequence is CASSPYTEAFF. Here the CDR3 DNA reads TGTGCCAGCAGCCCCTACACTGAAGCTTTCTTT.